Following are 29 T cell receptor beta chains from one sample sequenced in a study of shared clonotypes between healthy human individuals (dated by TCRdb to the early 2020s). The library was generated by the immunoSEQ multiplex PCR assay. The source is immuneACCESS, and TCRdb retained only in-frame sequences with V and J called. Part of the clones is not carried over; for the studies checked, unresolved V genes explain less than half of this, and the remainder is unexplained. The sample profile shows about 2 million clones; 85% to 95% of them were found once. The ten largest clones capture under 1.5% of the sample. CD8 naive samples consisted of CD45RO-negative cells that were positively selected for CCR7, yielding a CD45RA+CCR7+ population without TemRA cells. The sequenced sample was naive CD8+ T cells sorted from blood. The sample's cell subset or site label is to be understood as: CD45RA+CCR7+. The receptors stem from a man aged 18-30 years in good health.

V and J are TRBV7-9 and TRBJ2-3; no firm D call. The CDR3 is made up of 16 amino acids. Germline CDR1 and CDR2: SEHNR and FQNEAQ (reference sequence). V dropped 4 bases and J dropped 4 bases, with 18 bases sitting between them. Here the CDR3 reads CASSSWGDGVPDTQYF. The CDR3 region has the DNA TGTGCCAGCAGCTCGTGGGGTGATGGGGTTCCAGATACGCAGTATTTT.

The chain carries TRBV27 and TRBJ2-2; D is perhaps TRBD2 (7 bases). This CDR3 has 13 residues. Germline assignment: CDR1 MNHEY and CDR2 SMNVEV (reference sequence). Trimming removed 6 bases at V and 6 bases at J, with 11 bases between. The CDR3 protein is CASREGGAGELFF. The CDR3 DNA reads TGTGCCAGCAGGGAAGGGGGGGCCGGGGAGCTGTTTTTT.

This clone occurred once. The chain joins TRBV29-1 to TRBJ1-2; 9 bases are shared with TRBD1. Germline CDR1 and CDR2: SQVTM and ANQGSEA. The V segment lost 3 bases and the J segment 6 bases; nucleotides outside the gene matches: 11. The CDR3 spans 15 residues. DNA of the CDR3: TGCAGCGTTGAGCCTCCGGACAGGGGTCCCGATGGCTACACCTTC. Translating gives CSVEPPDRGPDGYTF.

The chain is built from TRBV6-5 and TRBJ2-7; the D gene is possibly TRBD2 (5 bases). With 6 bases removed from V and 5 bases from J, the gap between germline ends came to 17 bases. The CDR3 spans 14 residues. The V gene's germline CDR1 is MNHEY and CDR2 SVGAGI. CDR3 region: CASSSGFVLDEQYF. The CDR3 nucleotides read TGTGCCAGCAGCTCGGGGTTCGTCCTAGACGAGCAGTACTTC.

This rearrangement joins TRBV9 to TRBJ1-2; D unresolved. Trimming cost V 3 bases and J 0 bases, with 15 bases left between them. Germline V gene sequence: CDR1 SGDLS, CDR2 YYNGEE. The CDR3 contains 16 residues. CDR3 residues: CASSAPGSRANYGYTF. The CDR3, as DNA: TGTGCCAGCAGCGCGCCCGGGTCCAGAGCTAACTATGGCTACACCTTC.

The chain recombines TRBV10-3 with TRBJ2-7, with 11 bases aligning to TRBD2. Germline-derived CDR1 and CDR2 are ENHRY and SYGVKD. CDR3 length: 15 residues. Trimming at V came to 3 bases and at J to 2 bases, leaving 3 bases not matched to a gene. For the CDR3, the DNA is TGTGCCATCAGTGATGGGACTAGCGGCGCCTACGAGCAGTACTTC. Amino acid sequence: CAISDGTSGAYEQYF.

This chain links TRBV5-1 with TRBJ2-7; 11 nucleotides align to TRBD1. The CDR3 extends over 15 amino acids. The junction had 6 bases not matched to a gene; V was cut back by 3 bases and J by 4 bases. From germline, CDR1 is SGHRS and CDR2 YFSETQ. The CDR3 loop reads CASSSGQGAGYEQYF. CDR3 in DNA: TGCGCCAGCAGCTCTGGACAGGGGGCGGGTTACGAGCAGTACTTC.

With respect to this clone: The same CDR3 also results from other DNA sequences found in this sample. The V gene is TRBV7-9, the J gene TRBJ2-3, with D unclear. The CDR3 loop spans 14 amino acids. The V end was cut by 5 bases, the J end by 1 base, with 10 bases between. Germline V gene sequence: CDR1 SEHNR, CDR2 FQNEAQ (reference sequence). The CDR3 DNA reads TGTGCCAGCAGCCTAGGTTATGGCACAGATACGCAGTATTTT. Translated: CASSLGYGTDTQYF.

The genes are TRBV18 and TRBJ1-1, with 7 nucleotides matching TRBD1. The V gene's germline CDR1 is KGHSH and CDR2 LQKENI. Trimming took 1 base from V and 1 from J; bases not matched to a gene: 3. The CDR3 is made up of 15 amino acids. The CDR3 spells CASSPQSGGNTEAFF. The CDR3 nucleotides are TGTGCCAGCTCACCACAATCAGGGGGGAACACTGAAGCTTTCTTT.

The CDR3 spells CASSLAVGTVGDTQYF. The CDR3 DNA is TGTGCCAGCAGCTTGGCCGTCGGGACAGTGGGAGATACGCAGTATTTT. The chain uses TRBV5-6 and TRBJ2-3; 7 nucleotides line up with TRBD1. Germline V gene data show CDR1 as SGHDT and CDR2 as YYEEEE. The CDR3 sequence is 16 residues long. With V trimmed by 0 bases and J by 5 bases, 9 bases remained unmatched.

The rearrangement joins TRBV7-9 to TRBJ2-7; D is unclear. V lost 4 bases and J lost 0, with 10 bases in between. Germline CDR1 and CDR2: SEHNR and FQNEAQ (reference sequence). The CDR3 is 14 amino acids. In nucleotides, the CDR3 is TGTGCCAGCAGCTCCGATGTAGTCTCCTACGAGCAGTACTTC. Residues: CASSSDVVSYEQYF.

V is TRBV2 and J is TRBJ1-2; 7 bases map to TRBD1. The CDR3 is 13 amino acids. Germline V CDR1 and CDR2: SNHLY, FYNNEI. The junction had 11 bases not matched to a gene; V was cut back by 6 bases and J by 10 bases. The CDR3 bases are TGTGCCAGCAGAACCGGGACAGCGTTAACCTACACCTTC. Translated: CASRTGTALTYTF.

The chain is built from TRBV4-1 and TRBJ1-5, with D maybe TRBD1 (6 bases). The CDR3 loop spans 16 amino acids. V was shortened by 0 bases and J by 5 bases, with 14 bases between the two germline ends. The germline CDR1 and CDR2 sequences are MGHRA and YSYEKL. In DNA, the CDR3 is TGCGCCAGCAGCCAAGATTCTGGGGGGCAGGATCAGCCCCAGCATTTT. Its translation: CASSQDSGGQDQPQHF.

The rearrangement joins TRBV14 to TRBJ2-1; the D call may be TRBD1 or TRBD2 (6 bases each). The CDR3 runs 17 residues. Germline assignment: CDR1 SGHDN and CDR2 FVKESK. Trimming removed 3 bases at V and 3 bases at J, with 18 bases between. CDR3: CASSQLEGVPGYNEQFF. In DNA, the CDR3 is TGTGCCAGCAGCCAGCTGGAGGGGGTCCCTGGCTACAATGAGCAGTTCTTC.

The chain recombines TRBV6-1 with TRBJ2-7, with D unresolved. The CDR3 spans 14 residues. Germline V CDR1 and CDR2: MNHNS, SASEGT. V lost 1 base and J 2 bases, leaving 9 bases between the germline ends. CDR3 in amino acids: CASSEEVVAYEQYF. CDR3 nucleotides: TGTGCCAGCAGTGAAGAAGTGGTGGCCTACGAGCAGTACTTC.

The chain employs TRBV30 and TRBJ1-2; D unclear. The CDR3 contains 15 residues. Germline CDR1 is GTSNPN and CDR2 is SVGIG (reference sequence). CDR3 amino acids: CALDFLPGPNYGYTF. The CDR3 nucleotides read TGTGCGCTCGACTTCCTCCCCGGGCCCAACTATGGCTACACCTTC.

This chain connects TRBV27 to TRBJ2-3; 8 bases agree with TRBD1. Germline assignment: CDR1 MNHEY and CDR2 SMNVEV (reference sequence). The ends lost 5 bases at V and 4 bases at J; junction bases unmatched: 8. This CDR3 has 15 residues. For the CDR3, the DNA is TGTGCCAGCAGTCCCATCACAGGGGGAGCAGATACGCAGTATTTT. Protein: CASSPITGGADTQYF.

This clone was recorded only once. The CDR3 DNA follows: TGTGCCAGCCGTCCCGTGGGGGGGTTAGTGGGCGCTTTCTTT. Residues: CASRPVGGLVGAFF. This chain links TRBV27 with TRBJ1-1; possible D gene TRBD1, 5 bases. CDR3 length: 14 amino acids. Germline V lookup: CDR1 MNHEY, CDR2 SMNVEV (reference sequence). V dropped 8 bases and J dropped 11 bases, with 24 bases sitting between them.

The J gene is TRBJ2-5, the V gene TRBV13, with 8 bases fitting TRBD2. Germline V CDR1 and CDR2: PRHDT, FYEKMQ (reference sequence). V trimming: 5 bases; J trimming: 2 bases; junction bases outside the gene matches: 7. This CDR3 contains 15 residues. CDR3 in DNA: TGTGCCAGCAGCCCCACAAGCGGGGGTCAAGAGACCCAGTACTTC. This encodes CASSPTSGGQETQYF.

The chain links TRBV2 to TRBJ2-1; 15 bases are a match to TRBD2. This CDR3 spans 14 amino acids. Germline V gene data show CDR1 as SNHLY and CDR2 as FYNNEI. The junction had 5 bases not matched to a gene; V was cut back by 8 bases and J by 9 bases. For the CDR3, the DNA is TGTGCCAGCGGACTAGCGGGAGGGCCGGTTGAGCAGTTCTTC. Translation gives CASGLAGGPVEQFF.

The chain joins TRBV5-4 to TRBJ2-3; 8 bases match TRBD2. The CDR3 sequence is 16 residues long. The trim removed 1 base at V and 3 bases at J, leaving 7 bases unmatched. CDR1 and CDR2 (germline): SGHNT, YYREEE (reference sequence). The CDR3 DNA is TGTGCCAGCAGCTTGAGGGTCGGGAGGGGGACAGATACGCAGTATTTT. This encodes CASSLRVGRGTDTQYF.

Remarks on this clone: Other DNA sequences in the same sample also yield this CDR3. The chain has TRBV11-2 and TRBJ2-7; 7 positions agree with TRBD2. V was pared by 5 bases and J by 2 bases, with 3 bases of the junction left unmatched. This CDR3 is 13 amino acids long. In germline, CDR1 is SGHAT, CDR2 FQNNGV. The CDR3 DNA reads TGTGCCAGCAGCCCCGGACTAGCCTACGAGCAGTACTTC. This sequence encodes CASSPGLAYEQYF.

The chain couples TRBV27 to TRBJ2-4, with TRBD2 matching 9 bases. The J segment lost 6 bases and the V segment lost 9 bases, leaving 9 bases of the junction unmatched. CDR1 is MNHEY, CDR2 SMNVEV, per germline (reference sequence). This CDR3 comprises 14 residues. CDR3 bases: TGTGCCAGTTGGGCGGGGGGGGCGGGAAACATTCAGTACTTC. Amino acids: CASWAGGAGNIQYF.

The CDR3 protein is CAWIETGGLETQYF. CDR3 coding DNA: TGTGCCTGGATCGAGACAGGGGGCCTGGAGACCCAGTACTTC. The genes are TRBV30 and TRBJ2-5; 10 bases are a match to TRBD1. The V and J ends lost 4 bases and 5 bases, in that order; junction bases with no gene match: 7. Germline CDR1 reads GTSNPN; CDR2 reads SVGIG (reference sequence). CDR3 length: 14 residues.

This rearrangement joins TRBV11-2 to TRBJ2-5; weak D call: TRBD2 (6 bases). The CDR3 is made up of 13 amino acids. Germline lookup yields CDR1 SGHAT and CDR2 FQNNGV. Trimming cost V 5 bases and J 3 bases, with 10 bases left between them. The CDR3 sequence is CASSPGTEETQYF. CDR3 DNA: TGTGCCAGCAGCCCCGGGACTGAAGAGACCCAGTACTTC.

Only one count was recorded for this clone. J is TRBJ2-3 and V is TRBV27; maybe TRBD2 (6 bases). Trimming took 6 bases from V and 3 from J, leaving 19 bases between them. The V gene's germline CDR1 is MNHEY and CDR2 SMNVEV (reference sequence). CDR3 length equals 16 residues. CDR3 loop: CASSYSLGEVTDTQYF. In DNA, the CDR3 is TGTGCCAGCAGCTACTCACTAGGGGAGGTTACAGATACGCAGTATTTT.

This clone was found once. The CDR3 here is CASSGAGTTPEQYF. DNA of the CDR3: TGTGCCAGCAGTGGAGCCGGGACAACTCCCGAGCAGTACTTC. V gene TRBV6-6 combines with J gene TRBJ2-7; weak D call: TRBD1 (6 bases). CDR1 is MNHNY, CDR2 SVGAGI, per germline (reference sequence). This CDR3 has 14 amino acids. V lost 5 bases and J lost 6, with 17 bases in between.

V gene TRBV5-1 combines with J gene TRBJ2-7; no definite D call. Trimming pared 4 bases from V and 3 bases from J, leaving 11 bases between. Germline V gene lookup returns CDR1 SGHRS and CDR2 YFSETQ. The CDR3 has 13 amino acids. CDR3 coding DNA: TGCGCCAGCAGCCCCGGTCCCAACTACGAGCAGTACTTC. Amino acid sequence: CASSPGPNYEQYF.

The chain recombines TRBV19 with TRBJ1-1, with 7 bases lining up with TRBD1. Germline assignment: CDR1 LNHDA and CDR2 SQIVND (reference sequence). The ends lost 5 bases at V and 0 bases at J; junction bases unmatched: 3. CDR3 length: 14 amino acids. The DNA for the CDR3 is TGTGCCAGTAGTTTGGGACAGTTGAACACTGAAGCTTTCTTT. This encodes CASSLGQLNTEAFF.